The present entry profiles one TCR beta chain with its context. The CDR3 runs 13 residues. Per the germline V gene, CDR1 is SGHNT and CDR2 is YYREEE (reference sequence). Trimming stripped 4 bases from V and 7 bases from J, with 12 bases between. The data derive from a study of blood T cell repertoires in COVID-19. In the study overall: Sites across the United States, Italy and Spain contributed samples from acute and convalescent COVID-19.

Participants were placed into cohorts based on the clinical history they reported. Authors' processing steps: Amplification from reference gene primers served as the basis for estimated nucleated cell counts. Sequenced by immunoSEQ multiplex PCR; TCRdb stores in-frame clones only, minus some. D and trimming come from the DNA, and the V and J calls and clone size come from that table. Found here are 200,000 to 250,000 clones, 85% to 90% of them singletons; the top ten hold around 3.2%. The rearrangement links TRBV5-4 to TRBJ2-1; possible D gene TRBD1, 6 bases. This clonotype was obtained from a woman aged 18-29 years in a cohort exposed to, infected with or recovered from COVID-19 (not recorded which). Material for sequencing was PBMCs or T cells enriched from blood (not recorded which). CDR3 nucleotides: TGTGCCAGCAGCGCTTACACAGGGAATGAGCAGTTCTTC. Translation gives CASSAYTGNEQFF.